These T cell receptor beta chains were read from a single sample in a study of shared clonotypes between healthy human individuals. Sequencing was performed with immunoSEQ multiplex PCR; in TCRdb, only in-frame clones are kept and a portion is missing. The table has 1.5 million to 2.5 million clones, approximately 94% seen once. The material sequenced was naive CD8+ T cells sorted from blood. Every receptor here comes from a man younger than 35 in good health. Each CDR3 is given with its conserved first and last residue. Each record gives: D gene, V gene, J gene, clone size, CDR3 protein, CDR3 DNA. The D gene is left open where the match is weak. Size tells how often a clone was seen (once, few, many) or the class of an expanded clone, and some rows leave it out.

>TRBD1|TRBV11-2|TRBJ2-1|-
CASSVTGGEQFF
TGTGCCAGCAGCGTTACAGGGGGTGAGCAGTTCTTC
>-|TRBV30|TRBJ2-2|-
CAWSVRTSNTGELFF
TGTGCCTGGAGTGTTAGGACTTCGAACACCGGGGAGCTGTTTTTT
>TRBD1|TRBV10-3|TRBJ2-7|-
CAITMGQTYEQYF
TGTGCCATCACCATGGGACAGACCTACGAGCAGTACTTC
>TRBD1|TRBV2|TRBJ1-4|-
CASSEARDSNEKLFF
TGTGCCAGCAGTGAGGCCCGGGACAGTAATGAAAAACTGTTTTTT
>-|TRBV27|TRBJ1-6|-
CASKAWTENSPLHF
TGTGCCAGCAAAGCCTGGACGGAAAATTCACCCCTCCACTTT
>-|TRBV29-1|TRBJ1-2|-
CSVEQWALPQGYYGYTF
TGCAGCGTTGAACAATGGGCCTTACCACAGGGCTACTATGGCTACACCTTC
>-|TRBV9|TRBJ1-1|-
CASSVVEVGTEAFF
TGTGCCAGCAGCGTAGTGGAGGTCGGCACTGAAGCTTTCTTT
>-|TRBV11-2|TRBJ2-1|-
CASSSTDGGLYNEQFF
TGTGCCAGCAGCTCAACAGACGGGGGGCTGTACAATGAGCAGTTCTTC
>-|TRBV6-5|TRBJ2-1|-
CASSPGTHNEQFF
TGTGCCAGCAGTCCCGGTACACACAATGAGCAGTTCTTC
>-|TRBV7-9|TRBJ1-4|-
CASSSLAGTHNEKLFF
TGTGCCAGCAGCTCCCTCGCGGGGACGCATAATGAAAAACTGTTTTTT
>TRBD1|TRBV6-6|TRBJ2-7|-
CASTPIGQGAYEQYF
TGTGCCAGCACCCCCATCGGACAGGGGGCCTACGAGCAGTACTTC
>TRBD2|TRBV13|TRBJ2-7|-
CASSAGLATYEQYF
TGTGCCAGCAGCGCGGGACTAGCGACGTACGAGCAGTACTTC
>TRBD1|TRBV28|TRBJ2-2|-
CASSLDRGGGELFF
TGTGCCAGCAGTTTGGACAGGGGTGGCGGGGAGCTGTTTTTT
>-|TRBV27|TRBJ1-1|-
CASSFIGAATEAFF
TGTGCCAGCAGTTTCATAGGCGCGGCCACTGAAGCTTTCTTT
>-|TRBV4-1|TRBJ2-7|-
CASSQDRAAYEQYF
TGCGCCAGCAGCCAAGATCGGGCGGCCTACGAGCAGTACTTC
>TRBD1|TRBV29-1|TRBJ2-2|-
CSVEAPGQEYTGELFF
TGCAGCGTTGAAGCCCCGGGACAGGAGTACACCGGGGAGCTGTTTTTT
>-|TRBV6-5|TRBJ2-1|-
CASSYAFQGDEQFF
TGTGCCAGCAGTTACGCCTTCCAGGGAGATGAGCAGTTCTTC
>-|TRBV19|TRBJ2-7|-
CASSTSGPYEQYF
TGTGCCAGTAGTACCTCGGGACCCTACGAGCAGTACTTC
>TRBD2|TRBV7-7|TRBJ2-1|once
CASSLEAGGGNEQFF
TGTGCTAGCAGCTTAGAAGCGGGAGGAGGCAATGAGCAGTTCTTC
>-|TRBV6-6|TRBJ1-4|-
CASSLVGGNEKLFF
TGTGCCAGCAGTTTGGTGGGCGGGAATGAAAAACTGTTTTTT
>-|TRBV15|TRBJ2-7|-
CATSRDHNSYEQYF
TGTGCCACCAGCAGAGACCATAACTCCTACGAGCAGTACTTC
>TRBD1|TRBV6-5|TRBJ1-1|-
CASSYSAWDSNTEAFF
TGTGCCAGCAGTTACTCGGCTTGGGACAGCAACACTGAAGCTTTCTTT
>-|TRBV6-4|TRBJ1-5|once
CASSYIPGHSNPNQPQHF
TGTGCCAGCAGTTACATCCCGGGACACTCTAACCCCAATCAGCCCCAGCATTTT
>-|TRBV28|TRBJ2-7|-
CASSLAGVDEQYF
TGTGCCAGCAGTTTAGCAGGGGTAGACGAGCAGTACTTC
>TRBD1|TRBV19|TRBJ1-2|-
CASSMGTVLTSNYGYTF
TGTGCCAGTAGTATGGGGACAGTTTTGACATCTAACTATGGCTACACCTTC
>TRBD1|TRBV19|TRBJ1-1|once
CASSRTGGTEAFF
TGTGCCAGTAGTAGAACAGGGGGCACTGAAGCTTTCTTT
>-|TRBV25-1|TRBJ1-2|-
CASSEEKNYGYTF
TGTGCCAGCAGTGAAGAGAAAAACTATGGCTACACCTTC
>TRBD2|TRBV7-6|TRBJ2-1|-
CASSLTPGGDSYNEQFF
TGTGCCAGCAGTTTGACCCCGGGAGGGGACTCCTACAATGAGCAGTTCTTC
>-|TRBV27|TRBJ2-3|-
CASKIGGMWDTQYF
TGTGCCAGCAAGATTGGGGGGATGTGGGATACGCAGTATTTT